A selection of T cell receptor beta chains follows, all from one sample in a study of cytomegalovirus exposure and HLA in healthy donors. TCRdb keeps only in-frame clones here, not all; method: immunoSEQ multiplex PCR. This table holds about 90,000 clones, around 66% found once. Sequencing was done on a sample of PBMCs. Receptors originate from a man aged 25 to 45 in good health and CMV-seronegative. The CDR3 runs from the conserved cysteine through the conserved F or W. Each record gives: clone size, V gene, D gene, J gene, CDR3 protein, CDR3 DNA. The D gene is left open where the match is weak. Where a row states a size, it is once, few, many or the class of an expanded clone; other rows omit it.

>NA|TRBV7-8|NA|TRBJ2-7
CASSTNRDLYEQYF
TGTGCCAGCAGCACTAACCGCGACCTCTACGAGCAGTACTTC
>NA|TRBV18|NA|TRBJ1-2
CASSPPTRADYGYTF
TGTGCCAGCTCACCCCCCACCAGGGCAGACTATGGCTACACCTTC
>NA|TRBV7-8|TRBD2|TRBJ2-5
CASSPLGGLQETQYF
TGTGCCAGCAGCCCCTTGGGGGGGTTACAAGAGACCCAGTACTTC
>NA|TRBV5-6|NA|TRBJ1-6
CASSLAAGDNSPLHF
TGTGCCAGCAGCTTGGCGGCAGGGGATAATTCACCCCTCCACTTT
>NA|TRBV29-1|NA|TRBJ2-2
CSVSGQTGVANTGELFF
TGCAGCGTGTCCGGACAGACAGGAGTTGCTAACACCGGGGAGCTGTTTTTT
>NA|TRBV7-8|NA|TRBJ2-2
CASSLRSPGELFF
TGTGCCAGCAGCTTGCGGAGTCCCGGGGAGCTGTTTTTT
>NA|TRBV4-1|TRBD2|TRBJ2-7
CASSGRTSGRDEQYF
TGCGCCAGCAGCGGCCGTACTAGCGGGCGGGACGAGCAGTACTTC
>NA|TRBV15|TRBD2|TRBJ2-7
CATSRDRAGRVYEQYF
TGTGCCACCAGCAGAGATAGGGCAGGGAGGGTCTACGAGCAGTACTTC
>NA|TRBV6-4|NA|TRBJ2-1
CASSADGSSYNEQFF
TGTGCCAGCAGTGCGGACGGGAGCTCCTACAATGAGCAGTTCTTC
>NA|TRBV10-2|TRBD2|TRBJ2-1
CASRLTSGYNEQFF
TGCGCCAGCAGACTGACTAGCGGTTACAATGAGCAGTTCTTC
>NA|TRBV19|TRBD2|TRBJ2-1
CASSIDGPSSGRGNEQFF
TGTGCCAGTAGTATAGATGGTCCCTCGAGCGGGAGAGGTAATGAGCAGTTCTTC
>NA|TRBV27|NA|TRBJ2-3
CASSPLPPLFTQYF
TGTGCCAGCAGTCCCCTACCCCCTCTATTTACGCAGTATTTT
>few|TRBV7-8|TRBD1|TRBJ2-3
CASSSLRQGKRDTQYF
TGTGCCAGCAGCTCCCTTAGACAGGGGAAACGAGATACGCAGTATTTT
>NA|TRBV5-1|TRBD2|TRBJ2-2
CARTPGQPSGRALCRDTGELFF
TGCGCCAGGACACCGGGACAACCGAGCGGGAGGGCCTTATGCAGGGACACCGGGGAGCTGTTTTTT
>few|TRBV10-3|TRBD1|TRBJ1-5
CAISESSFFTGQGLLGNQPQHF
TGTGCCATCAGTGAGTCCTCGTTTTTTACGGGACAGGGTCTTTTGGGCAATCAGCCCCAGCATTTT
>once|TRBV4-3|NA|TRBJ1-4
CASSQFSGVGVEKLFF
TGCGCCAGCAGCCAATTCTCAGGGGTGGGTGTCGAAAAACTGTTTTTT
>once|TRBV7-9|NA|TRBJ1-1
CASSPGTSNTEAFF
TGTGCCAGCAGTCCAGGGACTTCGAACACTGAAGCTTTCTTT
>few|TRBV7-2|NA|TRBJ2-7
CATSPGNSYEQYF
TGTGCCACCTCGCCGGGAAACTCCTACGAGCAGTACTTC
>NA|TRBV14|TRBD1|TRBJ1-1
CASSLRTGNTEAFF
TGTGCCAGCAGCCTCCGGACAGGGAACACTGAAGCTTTCTTT
>NA|TRBV18|TRBD2|TRBJ2-5
CASSPPSGGQETQYF
TGTGCCAGCTCACCGCCTAGCGGAGGGCAAGAGACCCAGTACTTC
>NA|TRBV28|TRBD1|TRBJ1-1
CASSKPGQGFEAFF
TGTGCCAGCAGTAAACCGGGACAGGGCTTTGAAGCTTTCTTT
>few|TRBV5-1|NA|TRBJ2-7
CASSLEWAGEQYF
TGCGCCAGCAGCTTGGAGTGGGCGGGGGAGCAGTACTTC
>NA|TRBV13|NA|TRBJ2-3
CASSLAGETDAQYF
TGTGCCAGCAGCTTAGCGGGAGAGACAGATGCGCAGTATTTT
>few|TRBV6-6|TRBD1|TRBJ1-1
CASSPQGADTEAFF
TGTGCCAGCAGTCCCCAGGGGGCTGACACTGAAGCTTTCTTT